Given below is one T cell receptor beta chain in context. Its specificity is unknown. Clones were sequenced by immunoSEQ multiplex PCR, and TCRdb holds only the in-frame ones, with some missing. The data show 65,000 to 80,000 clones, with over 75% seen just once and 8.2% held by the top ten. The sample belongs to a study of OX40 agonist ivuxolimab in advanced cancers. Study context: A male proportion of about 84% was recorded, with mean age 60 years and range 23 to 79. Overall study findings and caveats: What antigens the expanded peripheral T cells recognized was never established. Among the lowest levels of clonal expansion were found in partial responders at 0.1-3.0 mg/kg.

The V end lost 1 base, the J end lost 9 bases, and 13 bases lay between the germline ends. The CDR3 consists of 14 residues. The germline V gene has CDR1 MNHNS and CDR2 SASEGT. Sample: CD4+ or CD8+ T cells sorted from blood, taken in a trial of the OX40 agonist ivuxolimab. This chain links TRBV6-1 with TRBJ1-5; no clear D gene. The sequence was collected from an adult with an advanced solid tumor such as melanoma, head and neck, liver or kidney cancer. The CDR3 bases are TGTGCCAGCAGTGAAGGGGAACAGTGGGGGCCCCAGCATTTT. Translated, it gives CASSEGEQWGPQHF.